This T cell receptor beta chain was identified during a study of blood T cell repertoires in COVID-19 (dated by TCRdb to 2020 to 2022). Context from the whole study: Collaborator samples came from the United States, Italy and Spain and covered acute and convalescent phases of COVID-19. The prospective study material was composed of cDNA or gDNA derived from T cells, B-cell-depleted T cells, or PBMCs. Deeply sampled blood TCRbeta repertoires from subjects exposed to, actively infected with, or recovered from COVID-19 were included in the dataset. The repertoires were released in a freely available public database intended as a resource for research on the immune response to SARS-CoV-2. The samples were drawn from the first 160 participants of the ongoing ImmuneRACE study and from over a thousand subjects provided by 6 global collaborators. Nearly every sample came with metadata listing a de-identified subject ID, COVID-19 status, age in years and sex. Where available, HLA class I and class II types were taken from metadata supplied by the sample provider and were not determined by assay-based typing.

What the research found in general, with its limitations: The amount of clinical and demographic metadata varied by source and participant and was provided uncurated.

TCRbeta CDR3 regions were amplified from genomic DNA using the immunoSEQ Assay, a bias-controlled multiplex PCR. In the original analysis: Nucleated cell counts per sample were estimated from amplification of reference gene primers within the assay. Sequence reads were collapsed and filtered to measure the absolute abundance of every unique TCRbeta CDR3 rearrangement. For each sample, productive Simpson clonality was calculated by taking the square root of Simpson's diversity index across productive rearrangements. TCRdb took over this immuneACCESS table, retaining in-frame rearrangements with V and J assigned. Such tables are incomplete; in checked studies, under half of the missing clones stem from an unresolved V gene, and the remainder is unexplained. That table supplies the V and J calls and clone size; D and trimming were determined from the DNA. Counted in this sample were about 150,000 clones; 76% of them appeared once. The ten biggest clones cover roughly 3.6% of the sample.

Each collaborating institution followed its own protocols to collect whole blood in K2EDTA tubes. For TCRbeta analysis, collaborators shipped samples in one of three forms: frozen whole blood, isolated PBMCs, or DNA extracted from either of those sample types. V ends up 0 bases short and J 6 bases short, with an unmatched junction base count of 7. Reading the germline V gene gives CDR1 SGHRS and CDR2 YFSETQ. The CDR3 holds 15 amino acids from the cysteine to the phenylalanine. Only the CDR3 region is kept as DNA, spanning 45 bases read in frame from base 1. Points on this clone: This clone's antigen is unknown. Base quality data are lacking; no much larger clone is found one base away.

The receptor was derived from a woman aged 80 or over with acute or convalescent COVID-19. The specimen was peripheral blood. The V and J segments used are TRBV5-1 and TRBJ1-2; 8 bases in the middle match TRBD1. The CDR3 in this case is CASSLGTGKKHGYTF. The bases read TGCGCCAGCAGCTTGGGGACAGGGAAGAAACATGGCTACACCTTC.